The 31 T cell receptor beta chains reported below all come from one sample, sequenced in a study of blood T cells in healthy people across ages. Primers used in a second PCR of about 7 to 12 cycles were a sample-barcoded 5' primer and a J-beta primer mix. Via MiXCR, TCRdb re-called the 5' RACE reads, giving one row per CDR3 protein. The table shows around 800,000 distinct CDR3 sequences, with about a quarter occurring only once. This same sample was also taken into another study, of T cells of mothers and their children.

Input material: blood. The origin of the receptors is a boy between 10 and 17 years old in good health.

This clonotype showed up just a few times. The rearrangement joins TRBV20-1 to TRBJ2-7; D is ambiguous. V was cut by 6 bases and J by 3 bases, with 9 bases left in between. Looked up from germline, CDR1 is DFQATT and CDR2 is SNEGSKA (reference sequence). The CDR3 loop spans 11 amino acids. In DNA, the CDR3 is TGCAGTGCCCGGTTGGTCTACGAGCAGTACTTC. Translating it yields CSARLVYEQYF.

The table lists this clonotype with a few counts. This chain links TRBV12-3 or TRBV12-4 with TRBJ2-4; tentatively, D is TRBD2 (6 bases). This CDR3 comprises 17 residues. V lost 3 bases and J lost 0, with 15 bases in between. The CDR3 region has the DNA TGTGCCAGCAGTTTTTGGTCGGGGGACCTAGCCAAAAACATTCAGTACTTC. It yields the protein CASSFWSGDLAKNIQYF.

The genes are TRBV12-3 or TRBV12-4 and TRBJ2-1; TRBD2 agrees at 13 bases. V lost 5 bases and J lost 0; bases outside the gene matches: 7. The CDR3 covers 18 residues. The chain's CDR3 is CASSLGTSGESSYNEQFF. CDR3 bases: TGTGCCAGCAGTCTCGGGACTAGCGGGGAGAGCTCCTACAATGAGCAGTTCTTC.

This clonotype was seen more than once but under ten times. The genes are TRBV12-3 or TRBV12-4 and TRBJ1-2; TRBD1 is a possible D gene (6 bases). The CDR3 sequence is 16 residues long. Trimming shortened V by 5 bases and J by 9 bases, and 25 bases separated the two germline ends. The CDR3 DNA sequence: TGTGCCAGCAGTGTCTCAGAGGGGGGGCCGTACCAAAGCTACACCTTC. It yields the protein CASSVSEGGPYQSYTF.

CDR3 nucleotide sequence: TGTGCCAGCAGCTGGGAGAGGGCCACCGGGGAGCTGTTTTTT. Translating gives CASSWERATGELFF. The chain links TRBV7-8 to TRBJ2-2, with D possibly TRBD2 on 5 matching bases. The V end was cut by 4 bases, the J end by 4 bases, with 10 bases between. Germline CDR1 reads SGHVS; CDR2 reads FQNEAQ. CDR3 size: 14 residues.

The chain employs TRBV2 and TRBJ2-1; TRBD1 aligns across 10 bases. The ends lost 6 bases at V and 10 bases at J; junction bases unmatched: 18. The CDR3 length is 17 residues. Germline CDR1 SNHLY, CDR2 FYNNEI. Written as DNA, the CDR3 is TGTGCCAGCAGCCCCTCCTCCGGGGACAGGGGTGGGAAGGAGCAGTTCTTC. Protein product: CASSPSSGDRGGKEQFF.

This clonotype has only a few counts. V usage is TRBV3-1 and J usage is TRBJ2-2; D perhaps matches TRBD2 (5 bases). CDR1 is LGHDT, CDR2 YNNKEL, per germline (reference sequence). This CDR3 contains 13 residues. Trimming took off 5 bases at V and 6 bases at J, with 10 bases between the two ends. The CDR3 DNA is TGTGCCAGCAGCTCGCTCGGGGCCGGGGAGCTGTTTTTT. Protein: CASSSLGAGELFF. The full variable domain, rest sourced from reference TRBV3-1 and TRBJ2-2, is DTAVSQTPKYLVTQMGNDKSIKCEQNLGHDTMYWYKQDSKKFLKIMFSYNNKELIINETVPNRFSPKSPDKAHLNLHINSLELGDSAVYFCASSSLGAGELFFGEGSRLTVL.

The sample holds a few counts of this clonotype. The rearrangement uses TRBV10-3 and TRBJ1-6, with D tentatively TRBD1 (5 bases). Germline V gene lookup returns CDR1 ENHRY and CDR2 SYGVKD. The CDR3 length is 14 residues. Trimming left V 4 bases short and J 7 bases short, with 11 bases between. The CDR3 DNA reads TGTGCCATCAGTGGAGCGGGGGGGAATTCACCCCTCCACTTT. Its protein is CAISGAGGNSPLHF.

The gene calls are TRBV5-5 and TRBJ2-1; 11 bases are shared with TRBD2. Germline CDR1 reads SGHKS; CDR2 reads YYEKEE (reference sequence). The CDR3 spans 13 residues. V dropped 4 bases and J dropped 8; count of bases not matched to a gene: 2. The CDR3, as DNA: TGTGCCAGCAGCGGGGGACTAGCGGATGAGCAGTTCTTC. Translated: CASSGGLADEQFF.

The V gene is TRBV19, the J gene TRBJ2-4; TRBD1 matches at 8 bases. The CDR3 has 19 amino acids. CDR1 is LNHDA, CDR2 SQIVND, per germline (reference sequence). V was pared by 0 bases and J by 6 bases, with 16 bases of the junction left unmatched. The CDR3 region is CASSIDRHLRTGLRNIQYF. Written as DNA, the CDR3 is TGTGCCAGTAGTATAGATCGCCATTTGAGGACAGGGTTGAGAAACATTCAGTACTTC. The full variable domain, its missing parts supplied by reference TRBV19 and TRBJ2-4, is DGGITQSPKYLFRKEGQNVTLSCEQNLNHDAMYWYRQDPGQGLRLIYYSQIVNDFQKGDIAEGYSVSREKKESFPLTVTSAQKNPTAFYLCASSIDRHLRTGLRNIQYFGAGTRLSVL.

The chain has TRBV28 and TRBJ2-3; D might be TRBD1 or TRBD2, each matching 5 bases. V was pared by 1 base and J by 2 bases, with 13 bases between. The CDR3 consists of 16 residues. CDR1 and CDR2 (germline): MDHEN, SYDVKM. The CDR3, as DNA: TGTGCCAGCAGTTTATCGGGTGGGGGATTCACAGATACGCAGTATTTT. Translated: CASSLSGGGFTDTQYF.

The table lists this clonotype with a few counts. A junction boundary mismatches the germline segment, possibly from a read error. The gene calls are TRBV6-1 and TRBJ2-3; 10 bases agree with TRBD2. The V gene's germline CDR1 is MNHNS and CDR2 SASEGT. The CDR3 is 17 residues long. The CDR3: CASTNGVAGGPTGTQYF. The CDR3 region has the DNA TGTGCCAGCACCAACGGGGTAGCGGGGGGCCCCACAGGTACGCAGTATTTT.

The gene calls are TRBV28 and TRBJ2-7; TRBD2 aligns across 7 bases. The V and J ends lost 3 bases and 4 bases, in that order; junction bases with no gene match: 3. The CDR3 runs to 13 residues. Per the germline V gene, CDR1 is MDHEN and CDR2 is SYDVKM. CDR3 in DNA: TGTGCCAGCAGTTTGGGGGGGATATACGAGCAGTACTTC. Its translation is CASSLGGIYEQYF.

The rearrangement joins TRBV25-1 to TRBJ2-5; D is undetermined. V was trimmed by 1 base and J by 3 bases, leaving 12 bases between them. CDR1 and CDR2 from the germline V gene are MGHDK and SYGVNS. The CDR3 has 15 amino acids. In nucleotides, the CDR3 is TGTGCCAGCAGTGAATTAACGGGCGTAAAAGAGACCCAGTACTTC. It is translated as CASSELTGVKETQYF.

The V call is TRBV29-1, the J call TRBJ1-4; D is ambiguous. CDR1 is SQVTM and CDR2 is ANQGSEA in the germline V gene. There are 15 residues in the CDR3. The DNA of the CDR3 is TGCAACGTCGGGTTACACGGACGTATCAATGAAAAACTGTTTTTT. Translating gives CNVGLHGRINEKLFF. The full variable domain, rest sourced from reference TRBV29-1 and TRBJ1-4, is SAVISQKPSRDICQRGTSLTIQCQVDSQVTMMFWYRQQPGQSLTLIATANQGSEATYESGFVIDKFPISRPNLTFSTLTVSNMSPEDSSIYLCNVGLHGRINEKLFFGSGTQLSVL.

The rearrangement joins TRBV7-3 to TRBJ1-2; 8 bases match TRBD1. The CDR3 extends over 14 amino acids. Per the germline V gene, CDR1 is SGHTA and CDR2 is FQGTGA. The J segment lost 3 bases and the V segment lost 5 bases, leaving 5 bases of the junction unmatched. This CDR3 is CASSPQGGDYGYTF. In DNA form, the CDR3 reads TGTGCCAGCAGCCCACAGGGGGGTGACTATGGCTACACCTTC.

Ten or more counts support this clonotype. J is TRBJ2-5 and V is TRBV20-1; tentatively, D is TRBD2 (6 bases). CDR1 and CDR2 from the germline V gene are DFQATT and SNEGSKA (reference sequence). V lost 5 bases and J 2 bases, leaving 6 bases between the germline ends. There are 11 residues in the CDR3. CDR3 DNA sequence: TGCAGTGCTGGGAGGCAAGAGACCCAGTACTTC. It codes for CSAGRQETQYF.

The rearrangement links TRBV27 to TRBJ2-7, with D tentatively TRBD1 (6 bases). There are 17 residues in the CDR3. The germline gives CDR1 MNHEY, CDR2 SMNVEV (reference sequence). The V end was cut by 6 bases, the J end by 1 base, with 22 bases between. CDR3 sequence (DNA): TGTGCCAGCAGCCAGTTGGGGGCGGAAACCTTTTCCTACGAGCAGTACTTC. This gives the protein CASSQLGAETFSYEQYF.

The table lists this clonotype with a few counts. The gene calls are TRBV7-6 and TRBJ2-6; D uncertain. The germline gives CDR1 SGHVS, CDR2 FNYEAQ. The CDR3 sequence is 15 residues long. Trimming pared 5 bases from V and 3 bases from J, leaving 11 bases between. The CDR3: CASSRSLVGANVLTF. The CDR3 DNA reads TGTGCCAGCAGCCGGAGCCTGGTTGGGGCCAACGTCCTGACTTTC.

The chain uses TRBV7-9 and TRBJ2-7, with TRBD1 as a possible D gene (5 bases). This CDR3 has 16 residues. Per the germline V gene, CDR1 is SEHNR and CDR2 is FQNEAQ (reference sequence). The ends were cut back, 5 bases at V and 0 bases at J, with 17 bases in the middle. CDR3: CASSPTTGVSSYEQYF. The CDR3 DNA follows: TGTGCCAGCAGCCCCACTACAGGTGTGAGCTCCTACGAGCAGTACTTC.

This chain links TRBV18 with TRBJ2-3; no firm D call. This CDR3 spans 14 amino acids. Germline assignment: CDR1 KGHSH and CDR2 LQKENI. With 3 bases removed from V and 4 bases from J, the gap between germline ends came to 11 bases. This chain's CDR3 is CASSPAVTADTQYF. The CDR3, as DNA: TGTGCCAGCTCACCGGCGGTGACGGCAGATACGCAGTATTTT.

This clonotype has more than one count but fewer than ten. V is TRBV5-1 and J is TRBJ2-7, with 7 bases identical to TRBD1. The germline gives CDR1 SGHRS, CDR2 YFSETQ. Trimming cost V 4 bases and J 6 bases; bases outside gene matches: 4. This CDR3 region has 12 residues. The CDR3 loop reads CASSMTGPEQYF. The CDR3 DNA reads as TGCGCCAGCAGCATGACAGGGCCCGAGCAGTACTTC.

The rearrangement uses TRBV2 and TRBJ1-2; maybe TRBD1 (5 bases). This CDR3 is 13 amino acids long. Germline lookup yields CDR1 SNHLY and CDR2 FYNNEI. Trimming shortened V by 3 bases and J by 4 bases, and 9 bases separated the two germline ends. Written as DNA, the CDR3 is TGTGCCAGCAGTGAGAGGGACCTCTATGGCTACACCTTC. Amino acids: CASSERDLYGYTF.

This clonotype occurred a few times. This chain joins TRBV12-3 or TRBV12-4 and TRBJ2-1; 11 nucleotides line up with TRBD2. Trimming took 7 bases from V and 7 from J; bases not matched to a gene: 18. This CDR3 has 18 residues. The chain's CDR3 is CASTHSAGLAGGLNEQFF. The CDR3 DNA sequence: TGTGCCAGCACCCACAGCGCCGGATTAGCGGGGGGGCTGAATGAGCAGTTCTTC.

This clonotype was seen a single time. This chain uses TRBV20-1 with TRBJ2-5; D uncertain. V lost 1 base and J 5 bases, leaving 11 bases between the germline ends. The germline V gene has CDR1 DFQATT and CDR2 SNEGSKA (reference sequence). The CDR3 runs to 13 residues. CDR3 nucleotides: TGCAGTGCTAGAGCTCCTCCAAGGGAGACCCAGTACTTC. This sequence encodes CSARAPPRETQYF.

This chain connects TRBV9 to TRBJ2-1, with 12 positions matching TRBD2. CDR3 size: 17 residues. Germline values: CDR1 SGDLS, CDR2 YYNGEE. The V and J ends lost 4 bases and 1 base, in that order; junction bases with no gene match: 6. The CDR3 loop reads CASSLRLAGDSYNEQFF. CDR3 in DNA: TGTGCCAGCAGCCTACGACTAGCGGGGGATTCCTACAATGAGCAGTTCTTC.

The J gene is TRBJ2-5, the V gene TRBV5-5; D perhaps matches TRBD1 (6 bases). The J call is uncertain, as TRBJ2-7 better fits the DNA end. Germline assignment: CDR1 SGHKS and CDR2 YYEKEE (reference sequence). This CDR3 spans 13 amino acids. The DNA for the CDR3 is TGTGCCAGCAGCACACAGGGTAGCGACGAGCAGTACTTC. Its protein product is CASSTQGSDEQYF.

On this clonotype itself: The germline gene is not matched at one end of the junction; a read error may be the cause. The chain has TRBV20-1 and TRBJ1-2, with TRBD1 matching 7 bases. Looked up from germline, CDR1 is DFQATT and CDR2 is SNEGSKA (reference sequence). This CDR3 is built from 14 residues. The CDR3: CSARDLGRGYGYTF. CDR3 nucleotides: TGCAGTGCTAGAGATTTGGGCAGGGGGTATGGTTACACCTTC.

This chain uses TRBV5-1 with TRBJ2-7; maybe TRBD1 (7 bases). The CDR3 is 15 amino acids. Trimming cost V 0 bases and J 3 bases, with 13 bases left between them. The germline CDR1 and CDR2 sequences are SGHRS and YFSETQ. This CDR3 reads CASSLVGGGLYEQYF. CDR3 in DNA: TGCGCCAGCAGCTTGGTCGGAGGGGGCCTCTACGAGCAGTACTTC. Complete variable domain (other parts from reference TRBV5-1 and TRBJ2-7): KAGVTQTPRYLIKTRGQQVTLSCSPISGHRSVSWYQQTPGQGLQFLFEYFSETQRNKGNFPGRFSGRQFSNSRSEMNVSTLELGDSALYLCASSLVGGGLYEQYFGPGTRLTVT.

The CDR3 protein is CASSYPFSLEAFF. CDR3 DNA: TGTGCCAGCAGTTACCCCTTCTCGCTTGAAGCTTTCTTT. The V call is TRBV6-5, the J call TRBJ1-1; D remains ambiguous. The V and J ends lost 2 bases and 7 bases respectively, with 11 bases between them. The V gene's germline CDR1 is MNHEY and CDR2 SVGAGI. CDR3 length: 13 residues.

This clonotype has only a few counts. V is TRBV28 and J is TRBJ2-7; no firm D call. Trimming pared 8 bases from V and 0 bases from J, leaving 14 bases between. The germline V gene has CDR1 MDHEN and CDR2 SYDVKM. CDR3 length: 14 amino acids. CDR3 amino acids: CASSGGSSSYEQYF. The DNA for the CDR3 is TGTGCCAGCTCCGGTGGCAGTAGCTCCTACGAGCAGTACTTC. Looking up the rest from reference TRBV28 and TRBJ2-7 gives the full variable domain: DVKVTQSSRYLVKRTGEKVFLECVQDMDHENMFWYRQDPGLGLRLIYFSYDVKMKEKGDIPEGYSVSREKKERFSLILESASTNQTSMYLCASSGGSSSYEQYFGPGTRLTVT.